This TCR beta chain appears in the sequencing data of a study of T cell clones after liver transplantation. The V end lost 3 bases, the J end lost 8 bases, and 8 bases lay between the germline ends. The CDR3 runs to 12 residues. CDR1 and CDR2 (germline): MDHEN, SYDVKM. Clones were sequenced by immunoSEQ multiplex PCR, and TCRdb holds only the in-frame ones, with some missing. The sample has roughly 80,000 clones, about 84% seen once. The table lists this clone with a few counts. The specimen was CD4+ T cells from blood, collected approximately 3.5 years after liver transplant. The V call is TRBV28, the J call TRBJ1-5, with D perhaps TRBD1 (5 bases). This TCR derives from a human patient who received a liver transplant. Some T cells may possibly be graft donor cells. For the CDR3, the DNA is TGTGCCAGCAGTTTGGGACTGGAGCCCCAGCATTTT. Translating it yields CASSLGLEPQHF.